These T cell receptor beta chains were read from a single sample in a study of cytotoxic CD8 clonotypes in ibrutinib-treated CLL. TCRdb keeps only in-frame clones here, not all; method: immunoSEQ multiplex PCR. The data show approximately 45,000 clones, with 60% to 70% seen just once and about 22% held by the top ten. The source material was PBMCs, sampled after 24 months of ibrutinib treatment. These receptor sequences come from a human donor with chronic lymphocytic leukemia. Both conserved end residues are part of each CDR3. A D gene is named only where the DNA matches it firmly. Rows may omit the clone size; those that give it use once, few, many or a size class.

CDR3 protein	CDR3 DNA	clone size	D gene	V gene	J gene
CASSLETGRMGGYTF	TGTGCCAGCAGCTTGGAGACAGGGCGAATGGGTGGCTACACCTTC	NA	TRBD1	TRBV7-9	TRBJ1-2
CASSSTDRAPHF	TGTGCCAGCAGTTCCACCGACAGGGCCCCCCACTTT	NA	TRBD1	TRBV5-4	TRBJ1-6
CATWERGDGNEQFF	TGTGCCACGTGGGAGAGGGGGGATGGCAATGAGCAGTTCTTC	NA	NA	TRBV2	TRBJ2-1
CASSQATRDRGTDTQYF	TGTGCCAGCAGCCAAGCAACCCGGGACAGGGGGACAGATACGCAGTATTTT	once	TRBD1	TRBV14	TRBJ2-3
CASSPRTGGNTEAFF	TGTGCCAGCAGCCCTCGGACAGGGGGGAACACTGAAGCTTTCTTT	NA	TRBD1	TRBV11-2	TRBJ1-1
CASSQEGVQPQHF	TGCGCCAGCAGCCAAGAAGGCGTTCAGCCCCAGCATTTT	few	NA	TRBV4-1	TRBJ1-5
CASSGTGNRQYF	TGTGCCAGCAGTGGCACCGGGAATCGCCAGTACTTC	NA	NA	TRBV2	TRBJ2-7
CASSPSIGGLREKLFF	TGTGCCAGCAGCCCGAGTATCGGGGGCCTTCGGGAAAAACTGTTTTTT	NA	NA	TRBV9	TRBJ1-4
CASSLGGSSDTQYF	TGTGCCAGCAGCTTAGGTGGGAGTTCAGATACGCAGTATTTT	NA	NA	TRBV7-3	TRBJ2-3
CASSQEPRSGGHSNQPQHF	TGCGCCAGCAGCCAAGAGCCCAGGTCCGGGGGCCATAGCAATCAGCCCCAGCATTTT	once	NA	TRBV4-1	TRBJ1-5
CASTSDRIYEKLFF	TGTGCCAGCACCAGCGACAGAATATATGAAAAACTGTTTTTT	few	NA	TRBV28	TRBJ1-4
CASRHRGSRSGYTF	TGTGCCAGCAGGCACAGGGGATCACGGTCTGGCTACACCTTC	NA	TRBD1	TRBV28	TRBJ1-2
CSVEDLPGFPPETQYF	TGCAGCGTTGAAGATCTTCCGGGCTTCCCACCAGAGACCCAGTACTTC	once	NA	TRBV29-1	TRBJ2-5
CAWSGGQGGAYEQYF	TGTGCCTGGAGCGGAGGACAGGGAGGCGCCTACGAGCAGTACTTC	NA	TRBD1	TRBV30	TRBJ2-7
CASSLTGAGYGYTF	TGTGCCAGCAGCTTGACAGGGGCAGGCTATGGCTACACCTTC	NA	TRBD1	TRBV7-3	TRBJ1-2
CASSLEALKNTGELFF	TGCGCCAGCAGCTTAGAGGCCCTAAAGAACACCGGGGAGCTGTTTTTT	NA	NA	TRBV5-1	TRBJ2-2
CASSEPRGYTF	TGTGCCAGCAGTGAACCACGTGGCTACACCTTC	few	NA	TRBV6-1	TRBJ1-2
CASSPALDGRAFF	TGTGCCAGCTCACCCGCTTTGGACGGGCGAGCTTTCTTT	NA	NA	TRBV18	TRBJ1-1
CASSDTSPGQPQHF	TGTGCCAGCAGTGATACCTCTCCGGGGCAGCCCCAGCATTTT	few	NA	TRBV2	TRBJ1-5
CASSLVGGQGLEQYF	TGCGCCAGCAGCTTGGTGGGGGGACAGGGGCTAGAGCAGTACTTC	NA	TRBD1	TRBV5-1	TRBJ2-7
CASSLKRGPNYEQYF	TGTGCCAGCAGCTTAAAAAGAGGACCGAACTACGAGCAGTACTTC	NA	NA	TRBV7-9	TRBJ2-7
CASSLLRGANTDTQYF	TGTGCCAGCAGCCTCCTTCGTGGGGCTAACACAGATACGCAGTATTTT	NA	NA	TRBV7-9	TRBJ2-3
CASSLNRGGTEAFF	TGTGCCAGCAGTCTGAACAGGGGAGGGACTGAAGCTTTCTTT	NA	TRBD1	TRBV27	TRBJ1-1
CASSLFGFSGANVLTF	TGTGCCAGCAGCTTGTTCGGGTTCTCTGGGGCCAACGTCCTGACTTTC	NA	NA	TRBV13	TRBJ2-6
CASSPGTGKYGYTF	TGTGCCAGCAGTCCCGGGACAGGGAAATATGGCTACACCTTC	NA	TRBD1	TRBV28	TRBJ1-2
CASSLSGRADNEQFF	TGTGCCAGCAGCCTTAGCGGGAGGGCGGACAATGAGCAGTTCTTC	NA	TRBD2	TRBV7-3	TRBJ2-1
CASQGSGFRGELFF	TGCGCCAGCCAAGGGAGCGGTTTTCGCGGGGAGCTGTTTTTT	NA	NA	TRBV5-1	TRBJ2-2
CASSLDLDRAPFYGYTF	TGCGCCAGCAGCTTGGACCTCGACAGGGCCCCCTTCTATGGCTACACCTTC	many	TRBD1	TRBV5-1	TRBJ1-2
CASSDILGEQYF	TGTGCCAGCAGCGACATTTTGGGGGAGCAGTACTTC	NA	NA	TRBV7-6	TRBJ2-7
CASGAGAYNEQFF	TGTGCCAGCGGGGCGGGAGCCTACAATGAGCAGTTCTTC	NA	TRBD2	TRBV7-3	TRBJ2-1
CASNPQGSSNQPQHF	TGTGCCAGCAATCCCCAAGGTTCTAGCAATCAGCCCCAGCATTTT	NA	NA	TRBV16	TRBJ1-5
CASDRGKEYGYTF	TGTGCCAGCGACAGGGGAAAGGAATATGGCTACACCTTC	NA	TRBD1	TRBV5-6	TRBJ1-2
CASSPRWGGLNTGELFF	TGTGCCAGCAGCCCACGTTGGGGCGGACTGAACACCGGGGAGCTGTTTTTT	NA	NA	TRBV5-6	TRBJ2-2
CASSSPRQGSYEQYF	TGTGCCAGCAGTTCCCCGAGACAGGGGTCCTACGAGCAGTACTTC	once	TRBD1	TRBV27	TRBJ2-7
CASSLGGIYEQYF	TGTGCCAGCAGCTTAGGGGGCATCTACGAGCAGTACTTC	NA	NA	TRBV7-8	TRBJ2-7
CASSQSGTSGKEQFF	TGCGCCAGCAGCCAATCCGGGACTAGCGGTAAAGAGCAGTTCTTC	few	TRBD2	TRBV4-1	TRBJ2-1
CASERDRFTKNIQYF	TGTGCCAGCGAAAGGGACAGATTTACCAAAAACATTCAGTACTTC	few	TRBD1	TRBV2	TRBJ2-4